Presented here are 17 T cell receptor beta chains from one specimen sequenced in a study of tumor-infiltrating lymphocytes in primary liver carcinoma (dated by TCRdb to the late 2010s). Sequencing instrument: Illumina HiSeq 2500. Using a constant-region primer and ProtoScript II reverse transcriptase, TCRbeta-specific cDNA was reverse-transcribed from around 500 ng total RNA. The TCRbeta libraries were prepared through three rounds of nested multiplex PCR following a slightly modified ARM-PCR procedure. Multiplex TRBV1-TRBV30 forward primers and a Cbeta reverse primer were used in the first two PCR rounds, each of which was run for 9 to 11 cycles. TCRdb handled the public reads itself, with Q25 trimming in fastp and clone calling in MiXCR, and kept productive beta chains. Rows matching on CDR3 protein sequence are summarized as one entry with the most common DNA and genes. This sample comprises about 330,000 distinct CDR3 sequences, about 65% of them detected only once. The biggest ten clones account for 5.5% to 8% of the sample.

Blood RNA was extracted from unsorted whole blood using TRIzol reagent, and germline DNA was obtained with the DNeasy Blood & Tissue kit. Sequenced input: peripheral blood. The receptor source for this set is a man aged 40-55 years with primary liver carcinoma and hepatitis B virus infection.

As to this clonotype: Compared with germline, one end of the junction differs, possibly owing to a read error. The V gene is TRBV11-1, the J gene TRBJ2-3; a weak D match, TRBD2 (6 bases). From germline, CDR1 is SGHAT and CDR2 FQDESV (reference sequence). The CDR3 contains 14 residues. For the CDR3, the DNA is TGTGTCAGCAGTCCCGGGAGAAGCACAGATACGCAGTGTTTT. Translating it yields CVSSPGRSTDTQCF.

This clonotype was observed a few times. This clone may be a read error of a much larger clone one base away. V gene TRBV11-2 combines with J gene TRBJ2-2; D may match TRBD1 or TRBD2 (5 bases each). This CDR3 has 14 amino acids. Per the germline V gene, CDR1 is SGHAT and CDR2 is FQNNGV. CDR3 in amino acids: CASGRGAATGEPFF. The CDR3 DNA sequence: TGTGCCAGCGGTCGGGGCGCGGCCACCGGGGAGCCGTTTTTT.

This clonotype was picked up a small number of times. The junction shows a germline mismatch at one end, possibly a read error. V and J are TRBV29-1 and TRBJ2-7, with D possibly being TRBD2 (7 bases). Germline CDR1 SQVTM, CDR2 ANQGSEA. The length of the CDR3 is 12 residues. The CDR3 DNA reads TGCAGCGTTGACGGGGGGCAGTACGAGAAGTACTTC. Its protein product is CSVDGGQYEKYF.

This clonotype was seen a few times. The rearrangement links TRBV5-1 to TRBJ2-3; 11 bases are a match to TRBD2. CDR3 length: 16 amino acids. V lost 0 bases, J lost 6 bases, and 6 bases stayed unmatched. Per germline, CDR1 SGHRS and CDR2 YFSETQ. CDR3 sequence: CASSLVSGRALDTQYF. Written as DNA, the CDR3 is TGCGCCAGCAGCTTGGTTAGCGGGAGGGCCTTGGATACGCAGTATTTT.

The rearrangement links TRBV12-3 or TRBV12-4 to TRBJ2-7, with D possibly matching TRBD1 (6 bases). Trimming removed 5 bases at V and 6 bases at J, with 14 bases between. CDR3 length: 13 residues. The CDR3 sequence is CASSAIQGAEQYF. Here the CDR3 DNA reads TGTGCCAGCAGTGCAATACAGGGAGCCGAGCAGTACTTC.

This clonotype was found once. A read error may account for a junction end that differs from germline. The V gene is TRBV29-1, the J gene TRBJ1-2; no clear D gene. The length of the CDR3 is 13 residues. In germline, CDR1 is SQVTM, CDR2 ANQGSEA. The CDR3 coding sequence is TGCAGCGTTCCGTTCATAGGAAGCTATGGTTACACCTTC. Translation gives CSVPFIGSYGYTF.

With respect to this clonotype: A much larger clone is a single base away; this may be a read error. V is TRBV6-5 and J is TRBJ2-3; 8 bases are a match to TRBD2. The CDR3 sequence is 19 residues long. CDR1 is MNHEY, CDR2 SVGAGI, per germline. This CDR3 reads CASSPIIEIAGRGTDTQCF. The CDR3 bases are TGTGCCAGCAGTCCAATAATCGAAATAGCGGGACGCGGCACAGATACGCAGTGTTTT.

The genes are TRBV7-9 and TRBJ2-1; 7 bases align to TRBD2. J lost 6 bases, V lost 1 base, and 9 bases had no gene match. Germline CDR1 SEHNR, CDR2 FQNEAQ (reference sequence). The CDR3 has 16 amino acids. CDR3 protein: CASSLVGGSGINEQFF. The CDR3 bases are TGTGCCAGCAGCTTAGTGGGCGGGAGCGGCATCAATGAGCAGTTCTTC.

This clonotype was detected only once. The junction does not match germline at one end; this may be a read error. The V gene is TRBV29-1, the J gene TRBJ2-2; D may be TRBD1 (6 bases). Germline CDR1 and CDR2: SQVTM and ANQGSEA. CDR3 size: 20 residues. CDR3 protein: CSARIRTVTVGSGNTGELFF. DNA of the CDR3: TGTAGCGCCCGGATCCGGACAGTAACTGTAGGGTCAGGAAACACCGGGGAGCTGTTTTTT.

This clonotype is a singleton in its sample. The rearrangement uses TRBV29-1 and TRBJ2-2; 7 bases agree with TRBD2. The V segment lost 5 bases and the J segment 5 bases; nucleotides outside the gene matches: 8. The CDR3 has 14 amino acids. Looked up from germline, CDR1 is SQVTM and CDR2 is ANQGSEA. Written as DNA, the CDR3 is TGCAGCGTTACCGGGACTAAAGTGACCGGGGAGCTGTTTTTT. Translated: CSVTGTKVTGELFF.

This chain connects TRBV7-8 to TRBJ1-6; D is possibly TRBD1 (5 bases). Trimming removed 7 bases at V and 7 bases at J, with 14 bases between. From germline, CDR1 is SGHVS and CDR2 FQNEAQ. The CDR3 has 14 amino acids. In DNA form, the CDR3 reads TGTGCCAGCAACTTGACAGCGTCCAATTCACCCCTCCACTTT. This encodes CASNLTASNSPLHF.

V and J are TRBV5-6 and TRBJ2-7; 10 bases line up with TRBD2. Germline trimming cut 2 bases from V and 2 bases from J; bases unmatched to any gene: 13. Germline V gene sequence: CDR1 SGHDT, CDR2 YYEEEE. CDR3 length equals 18 residues. The CDR3 region has the DNA TGTGCCAGCAGCTTCCCCCAACTAGCGGGATGTGTGACCTACGAGCAGTACTTC. It translates to CASSFPQLAGCVTYEQYF.

Comments on this clonotype: A read error may account for a junction end that differs from germline. The chain recombines TRBV10-3 with TRBJ2-3, with D perhaps TRBD2 (5 bases). The germline V gene has CDR1 ENHRY and CDR2 SYGVKD. CDR3 length equals 14 residues. The CDR3 nucleotides read TGTGGCATCAGTTTAGCGCTAAACACAGATACGCAGTATTTT. Encoded protein: CGISLALNTDTQYF.

The chain combines TRBV14 with TRBJ1-1, with D unclear. In germline, CDR1 is SGHDN, CDR2 FVKESK. This CDR3 contains 13 residues. The ends were cut back, 3 bases at V and 8 bases at J, with 13 bases in the middle. The CDR3 DNA reads as TGTGCCAGCAGCCAGCAATTGATCACAGAAGCTTTCTTT. Translating it yields CASSQQLITEAFF.

In its sample, this clonotype was seen a few times. The chain links TRBV6-2 or TRBV6-3 to TRBJ2-7, with 15 bases lining up with TRBD2. Germline V gene data show CDR1 as MNHEY and CDR2 as SVGEGT. The CDR3 runs 15 residues. Trimming at V came to 2 bases and at J to 4 bases, leaving 0 bases not matched to a gene. Here the CDR3 reads CASSYGTSGGYEQYF. The CDR3 DNA follows: TGTGCCAGCAGTTACGGGACTAGCGGGGGGTACGAGCAGTACTTC.

This clonotype came up once. This sequence joins TRBV30 and TRBJ1-4; the D is unclear. Germline V gene sequence: CDR1 GTSNPN, CDR2 SVGIG (reference sequence). CDR3 length equals 15 residues. V gave up 2 bases and J gave up 0 bases, with 10 bases separating them. CDR3 region: CAWSPTAATNEKLFF. The CDR3 DNA reads as TGTGCCTGGAGTCCAACGGCGGCAACTAATGAAAAACTGTTTTTT. The full variable domain, its missing parts supplied by reference TRBV30 and TRBJ1-4, is SQTIHQWPATLVQPVGSPLSLECTVEGTSNPNLYWYRQAAGRGLQLLFYSVGIGQISSEVPQNLSASRPQDRQFILSSKKLLLSDSGFYLCAWSPTAATNEKLFFGSGTQLSVL.

Concerning this clonotype itself: The final CDR3 position lacks the conserved phenylalanine or tryptophan, pointing to a likely read error. The V and J genes are TRBV4-1 and TRBJ2-7; D remains unclear. Germline V gene lookup returns CDR1 MGHRA and CDR2 YSYEKL. V gave up 4 bases and J gave up 4 bases, with 11 bases separating them. The CDR3 has 13 residues. DNA of the CDR3: TGCGCCAGCAGCCCGAGCCGCTGGTACGAGCAGTACCTC. This codes for CASSPSRWYEQYL.